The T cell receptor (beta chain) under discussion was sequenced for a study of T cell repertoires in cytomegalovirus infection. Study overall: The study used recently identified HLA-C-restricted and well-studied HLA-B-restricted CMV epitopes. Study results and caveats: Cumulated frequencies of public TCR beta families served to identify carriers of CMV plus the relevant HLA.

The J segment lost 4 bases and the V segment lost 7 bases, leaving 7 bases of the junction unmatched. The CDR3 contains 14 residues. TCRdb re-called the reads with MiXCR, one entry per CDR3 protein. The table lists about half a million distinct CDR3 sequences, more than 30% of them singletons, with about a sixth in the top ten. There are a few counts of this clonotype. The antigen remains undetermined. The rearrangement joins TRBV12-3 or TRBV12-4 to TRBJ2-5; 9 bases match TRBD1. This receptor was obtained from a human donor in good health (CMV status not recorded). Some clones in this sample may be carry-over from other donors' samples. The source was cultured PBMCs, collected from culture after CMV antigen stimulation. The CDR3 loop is CASTQGTGIETQYF. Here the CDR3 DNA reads TGTGCCAGCACCCAAGGGACAGGGATAGAGACCCAGTACTTC.